This T cell receptor (beta chain) was identified in a study of shared clonotypes between healthy human individuals (dated by TCRdb to the early 2020s). Turning to the overall study: A couple of women and a few men aged 18 to 49 years were included in the cohort. To increase sequencing depth and limit assay-specific biases, TCR repertoire library preparation and sequencing were carried out by different laboratories using diverse techniques. To estimate repertoire size and how much clonotype sharing occurs between individuals, the study deeply sequenced the blood TCR repertoires of about five healthy adults. Per donor, leukapheresis produced somewhere between about 0.94 and 9 billion PBMCs. For each donor, three plates each were used for CD4 naive and CD4 memory, two plates were used for CD8 naive, and one plate was used for CD8 memory. General conclusions and limits of the study: Naive subsets generally had larger estimated clonotype richness than memory subsets did. Incomplete sequencing was indicated by rarefaction of sorted-subset datasets, despite the large sequencing depth. When a few donors were compared, the shared fraction of clonotypes was about 5% for naive CD4, approximately 3.3% for naive CD8, roughly 2.3% for memory CD4, and approximately 0.4% for memory CD8. Pairwise subsampling led to the expectation that sequencing depth would affect the degree of clonotype sharing among donors. Clonotypes shared by all four sorted-subset donors showed higher generation probabilities than non-shared clonotypes. The genetic and exposure-history diversity represented was limited by the small number of donors. Sampling was restricted to blood, and TCR repertoires in tissue are likely to differ from TCR repertoires in blood.

With regard to this clone: No antigen is known for it. No quality values exist for individual bases; no much larger clone is one base distant.

Using the deep immunoSEQ assay, multiplex PCR amplified TCR CDR3 regions from genomic DNA. Genomic DNA extracted from each cell subset was distributed evenly over all wells of several immunoSEQ 96-well plates, and each plate served as one replicate. Each replicate PCR for sorted subsets received approximately 200 ng genomic DNA, equal to tens of thousands of T cell genomes. Purified libraries were measured with a Qubit 3.0 fluorometer, size-checked on a Bioanalyzer 2100, and measured again with the KAPA Library Quantification kit. A separate single-read 150-cycle Illumina NextSeq 550 flow cell was used to sequence each immunoSEQ 96-well plate. As for the authors' bioinformatics: Because the immunoSEQ output included only junctional sequences and no quality scores, the filtering could not be the same as the filtering used for full-length reads. To assign V/J genes and CDR3, sequences were annotated using PyIR, a Python wrapper for IgBLAST v1.9, with IMGT germline references. Reads were filtered out if the reads had weak V/J assignments (E-value above 1e-6), no CDR3, stop codons, out-of-frame junctions, or ambiguous translated residues. V3J clonotypes were defined as sequences sharing an identical inferred V gene, J gene, and CDR3 amino acid sequence. The percentage overlap between two repertoires was calculated by dividing the number of shared unique clonotypes by the size of the smaller repertoire. Repertoire richness was assessed with RTK rarefaction, the Chao1 estimator, and Recon v2.1 estimates of unobserved clonotypes. Generation probabilities were computed with OLGA for all TCRbeta clonotypes obtained by the gDNA method from a few donors. TCRdb retrieved this table from immuneACCESS and kept in-frame rearrangements only. Not all clones are present; in checked studies, unresolved V genes account for under half, and no reason is known for the remainder. V and J calls plus clone size are reproduced from that table; the DNA served to infer D and trimming. The sample includes approximately 95,000 clones, with about 68% observed a single time. Roughly 40% of the sample is taken by the ten largest.

Donors were healthy HIV-negative adults with no recently reported acute infections or vaccinations. Only Caucasian adults living in Nashville, Tennessee, USA were represented among the donors. CD8 memory samples combined magnetically selected CD45RO+ cells with CCR7-negative CD45RA+ effector memory (TemRA) cells. Blood was collected by leukapheresis, and PBMCs were isolated by Ficoll-Histopaque density gradient centrifugation and then cryopreserved in liquid nitrogen vapor phase. Analytical flow cytometry was used to check the purity and quantity of each magnetically sorted T cell population. From each sorted fraction, genomic DNA was isolated and quantified by UV absorbance on a Nanodrop 2000c. The source of this sequence is a man aged 30 to 39 in good health. The sequenced material came from memory CD8+ T cells sorted from blood. What the cell subset or site label conveys for this sample: CD45RO+ cells pooled with CCR7-negative TemRA cells.

The CDR3 corresponds to CASSQDISGQRENIQYF. The DNA sequence is TGCGCCAGCAGCCAAGATATCAGCGGTCAGAGGGAAAACATTCAGTACTTC. The chain is made from TRBV4-1 and TRBJ2-4; the D segment could be TRBD2, given 5 matching bases. The CDR3 goes from the cysteine to the phenylalanine over 17 residues. Here the CDR3 DNA is all that survives: 51 bases in frame from base 1. The germline V gene supplies CDR1 MGHRA and CDR2 YSYEKL. Trimming costs V 0 bases and J 5 bases, and their ends lie 17 bases apart.